The 22 T cell receptor beta chains in this list originate from one sample, sequenced in a study of PD-L1 blockade in urothelial cancer. Time point of the sample: peripheral blood 6 weeks after treatment start. The data were produced by immunoSEQ multiplex PCR, yet TCRdb's version contains in-frame clones alone and is incomplete. The sample has around 100,000 clones; about 91% are singletons. The sequenced sample was PBMCs, obtained around atezolizumab (anti-PD-L1) treatment. The receptors shown here come from a man aged 60 to 69 with urothelial cancer.

In its sample, this clone was seen once. This chain joins TRBV5-6 and TRBJ2-3; TRBD1 is a possible D gene (5 bases). This CDR3 has 17 amino acids. V gave up 1 base and J gave up 1 base, with 16 bases separating them. Germline CDR1 reads SGHDT; CDR2 reads YYEEEE. The DNA of the CDR3 is TGTGCCAGCAGCTTGAATAGGGGCTCAGGTGGCACAGATACGCAGTATTTT. This translates into CASSLNRGSGGTDTQYF.

This chain connects TRBV7-8 to TRBJ2-7; 8 bases line up with TRBD2. Germline assignment: CDR1 SGHVS and CDR2 FQNEAQ. The CDR3 runs to 15 residues. Trimming took 3 bases from V and 3 from J; bases not matched to a gene: 7. CDR3 in DNA: TGTGCCAGCAGCTTGGCTTTCCGGGGGGGCTACGAGCAGTACTTC. Its translation: CASSLAFRGGYEQYF. The variable domain in full, with the rest retrieved from reference TRBV7-8 and TRBJ2-7, is GAGVSQSPRYKVAKRGQDVALRCDPISGHVSLFWYQQALGQGPEFLTYFQNEAQLDKSGLPSDRFFAERPEGSVSTLKIQRTQQEDSAVYLCASSLAFRGGYEQYFGPGTRLTVT.

This clone was found once. The chain joins TRBV7-9 to TRBJ2-5, with 10 bases aligning to TRBD2. Germline V CDR1 and CDR2: SEHNR, FQNEAQ (reference sequence). J lost 4 bases, V lost 5 bases, and 19 bases had no gene match. This CDR3 is 19 amino acids long. CDR3 nucleotide sequence: TGTGCCAGCAGCGAGAGAGGGCCTCCGGGGACTAGCGCCAGAGAGACCCAGTACTTC. Its protein is CASSERGPPGTSARETQYF.

The rearrangement joins TRBV5-4 to TRBJ2-7; 9 bases line up with TRBD2. Germline CDR1 reads SGHNT; CDR2 reads YYREEE (reference sequence). The CDR3 has 15 amino acids. The junction had 9 bases not matched to a gene; V was cut back by 4 bases and J by 4 bases. The CDR3 nucleotides read TGTGCCAGCAGCCCGGGGACTAGCCTTATATACGAGCAGTACTTC. Translation gives CASSPGTSLIYEQYF.

The chain combines TRBV5-1 with TRBJ2-5; weak D call: TRBD1 (6 bases). Trimming left V 6 bases short and J 1 base short, with 13 bases between. The CDR3 totals 14 residues. Germline-derived CDR1 and CDR2 are SGHRS and YFSETQ. The CDR3 sequence: CASTTGTSQETQYF. In DNA, the CDR3 is TGCGCCAGCACTACGGGGACATCCCAAGAGACCCAGTACTTC. The full variable domain, completed using reference TRBV5-1 and TRBJ2-5, is KAGVTQTPRYLIKTRGQQVTLSCSPISGHRSVSWYQQTPGQGLQFLFEYFSETQRNKGNFPGRFSGRQFSNSRSEMNVSTLELGDSALYLCASTTGTSQETQYFGPGTRLLVL.

The genes are TRBV19 and TRBJ2-1; D uncertain. With 10 bases removed from V and 0 bases from J, the gap between germline ends came to 4 bases. The CDR3 is 11 residues long. Looked up from germline, CDR1 is LNHDA and CDR2 is SQIVND (reference sequence). The CDR3 DNA is TGTGCCACCAGCTCCTACAATGAGCAGTTCTTC. Protein: CATSSYNEQFF.

The V and J genes are TRBV5-4 and TRBJ1-2; weak D call: TRBD1 (5 bases). The CDR3 sequence is 12 residues long. Looked up from germline, CDR1 is SGHNT and CDR2 is YYREEE (reference sequence). The ends were cut back, 4 bases at V and 4 bases at J, with 8 bases in the middle. CDR3 region: CASSPDSYGYTF. The DNA of the CDR3 is TGTGCCAGCAGCCCAGACAGCTATGGCTACACCTTC.

The V and J genes are TRBV7-6 and TRBJ2-2; 9 positions match TRBD1. The germline CDR1 and CDR2 sequences are SGHVS and FNYEAQ. V trimming: 5 bases; J trimming: 3 bases; junction bases outside the gene matches: 4. The CDR3 covers 15 residues. For the CDR3, the DNA is TGTGCCAGCAGCCTTACAGGGGGCGACACCGGGGAGCTGTTTTTT. Translated, it gives CASSLTGGDTGELFF.

This clone appeared a single time. This rearrangement joins TRBV11-2 to TRBJ2-1, with 7 bases identical to TRBD1. The CDR3 runs to 14 residues. V gave up 5 bases and J gave up 8 bases; unmatched junction bases: 9. CDR1 is SGHAT and CDR2 is FQNNGV in the germline V gene. CDR3 sequence (DNA): TGTGCCAGCAGCCCCAGACGACAGGGTCATGAGCAGTTCTTC. Amino acid sequence: CASSPRRQGHEQFF. The full variable domain, rest sourced from reference TRBV11-2 and TRBJ2-1, is EAGVAQSPRYKIIEKRQSVAFWCNPISGHATLYWYQQILGQGPKLLIQFQNNGVVDDSQLPKDRFSAERLKGVDSTLKIQPAKLEDSAVYLCASSPRRQGHEQFFGPGTRLTVL.

V is TRBV11-2 and J is TRBJ2-5, with no clear D. Per germline, CDR1 SGHAT and CDR2 FQNNGV. With 3 bases removed from V and 2 bases from J, the gap between germline ends came to 7 bases. This CDR3 is 13 amino acids long. In nucleotides, the CDR3 is TGTGCCAGCAGCTTTTCTTTACAAGAGACCCAGTACTTC. This translates into CASSFSLQETQYF.

This chain links TRBV9 with TRBJ1-4; a weak D match, TRBD1 (6 bases). Per the germline V gene, CDR1 is SGDLS and CDR2 is YYNGEE. The CDR3 is 13 residues long. Trimming pared 4 bases from V and 7 bases from J, leaving 11 bases between. The CDR3 is CASSPGEREKLFF. The CDR3 region has the DNA TGTGCCAGCAGCCCAGGGGAACGTGAAAAACTGTTTTTT.

The V gene is TRBV5-1, the J gene TRBJ2-2; D may be TRBD1 (5 bases). Germline values: CDR1 SGHRS, CDR2 YFSETQ. Between the trimmed V and J ends, which lost 5 bases and 6 bases, there was a span of 23 bases. CDR3 length: 17 residues. The DNA of the CDR3 is TGCGCCAGCAGTTCTGGACAAACGATAGTCCAGGCCGGGGAGCTGTTTTTT. It encodes CASSSGQTIVQAGELFF.

As to this clone: At one end, the junction sequence differs from germline, possibly due to a read error. This rearrangement joins TRBV15 to TRBJ2-7; the match to TRBD2 covers 11 bases. The CDR3 has 16 residues. CDR1 LNHNV and CDR2 YYDKDF come from the germline V gene (reference sequence). In DNA, the CDR3 is TGTGCCACCAGTAGAGGTGGGGCTAGCGGGAGGTACGAGCAGTACTTC. Its protein product is CATSRGGASGRYEQYF. Based on the CDR3 plus reference TRBV15 and TRBJ2-7, the full variable domain is DAMVIQNPRYQVTQFGKPVTLSCSQTLNHNVMYWYQQKSSQAPKLLFHYYDKDFNNEADTPDNFQSRRPNTSFCFLDIRSPGLGDTAMYLCATSRGGASGRYEQYFGPGTRLTVT.

The V gene is TRBV2, the J gene TRBJ2-2, with 7 bases that match TRBD1. This CDR3 is 13 amino acids long. The germline CDR1 and CDR2 sequences are SNHLY and FYNNEI. V was pared by 7 bases and J by 4 bases, with 3 bases of the junction left unmatched. Written as DNA, the CDR3 is TGTGCCAGCAAACAGGGGTCCACCGGGGAGCTGTTTTTT. Translated: CASKQGSTGELFF.

The chain has TRBV6-1 and TRBJ2-3; possibly TRBD2 for D (6 bases). CDR3 length equals 15 residues. Trimming pared 3 bases from V and 2 bases from J, leaving 12 bases between. Germline V CDR1 and CDR2: MNHNS, SASEGT. CDR3 sequence (DNA): TGTGCCAGCAGTGATCGGGACTCTACCACAGATACGCAGTATTTT. Protein sequence: CASSDRDSTTDTQYF.

V and J are TRBV7-2 and TRBJ2-1, with 10 bases identical to TRBD1. Trimming took 4 bases from V and 5 from J; bases not matched to a gene: 5. CDR1 SGHTA and CDR2 FQGNSA come from the germline V gene. This CDR3 contains 15 residues. DNA of the CDR3: TGTGCCAGCAGCTCCGGGACAGGGGCCAACAATGAGCAGTTCTTC. Amino acids: CASSSGTGANNEQFF.

This clone has a handful of counts. This rearrangement joins TRBV2 to TRBJ2-5, with D unclear. There are 13 residues in the CDR3. Trimming shortened V by 8 bases and J by 2 bases, and 12 bases separated the two germline ends. Germline V gene lookup returns CDR1 SNHLY and CDR2 FYNNEI. DNA for the CDR3: TGTGCCAGCGTCTTACAGACACAAGAGACCCAGTACTTC. As protein: CASVLQTQETQYF.

The chain joins TRBV10-3 to TRBJ2-3; 9 nucleotides agree with TRBD2. From germline, CDR1 is ENHRY and CDR2 SYGVKD. V shed 3 bases and J 1 base; nucleotides not matched to a gene: 2. The CDR3 is made up of 15 amino acids. The CDR3 region has the DNA TGTGCCATCAGTGAAAGACTAGCGGGCACAGATACGCAGTATTTT. Its translation: CAISERLAGTDTQYF.

V gene TRBV29-1 combines with J gene TRBJ2-3, with 14 positions matching TRBD2. V lost 4 bases and J lost 0; bases outside the gene matches: 3. Germline V lookup: CDR1 SQVTM, CDR2 ANQGSEA. There are 16 residues in the CDR3. The CDR3 coding sequence is TGCAGCGTTGGAGGACTAGCGGGGGGAAGCACAGATACGCAGTATTTT. It is translated as CSVGGLAGGSTDTQYF.

V gene TRBV4-1 combines with J gene TRBJ1-4; 7 bases align to TRBD1. The CDR3 is made up of 16 amino acids. Germline values: CDR1 MGHRA, CDR2 YSYEKL. J lost 3 bases, V lost 0 bases, and 4 bases had no gene match. The CDR3, as DNA: TGCGCCAGCAGCCAAGATCAGACAGGGTCTAATGAAAAACTGTTTTTT. The encoded protein is CASSQDQTGSNEKLFF.

The CDR3 sequence is CASSLDQRGPYEQYF. The CDR3 DNA reads as TGCGCCAGCAGCTTAGACCAGCGGGGCCCCTACGAGCAGTACTTC. The chain employs TRBV5-1 and TRBJ2-7, with TRBD2 identical over 7 bases. This CDR3 spans 15 amino acids. J gave up 2 bases and V 2 bases, and 7 bases lay outside the gene matches. The germline gives CDR1 SGHRS, CDR2 YFSETQ.

This chain joins TRBV11-1 and TRBJ2-4; 11 bases fit TRBD1. V trimming: 6 bases; J trimming: 9 bases; junction bases outside the gene matches: 7. This CDR3 contains 14 residues. The germline CDR1 and CDR2 sequences are SGHAT and FQDESV (reference sequence). CDR3 DNA: TGTGCCAGCAGTGGACAGGGGGCTTCTATCATTCAGTACTTC. Translated: CASSGQGASIIQYF.